These 2 T cell receptor beta chains came from one sample sequenced in a study of CD8+CD57+ T cells in acquired aplastic anemia. According to the study, genomic DNA was the template for TCR beta VDJ and CDR3 profiling. One entry per CDR3 protein results from TCRdb running MiXCR on the reads. The data show approximately 380,000 distinct CDR3 sequences, 60% to 80% seen once. The sequenced sample consisted of sorted CD4+, CD8+, or CD8+CD57+ T cells (not recorded which) from PBMCs. Receptors originate from a human donor in good health, serving as a control.

With respect to this clonotype: The junction departs from the called germline gene at one end, perhaps through a read error. This chain joins TRBV6-2 or TRBV6-3 and TRBJ2-7; 8 positions agree with TRBD2. Per the germline V gene, CDR1 is MNHEY and CDR2 is SVGEGT. The CDR3 consists of 15 residues. The CDR3 coding sequence is TGTGCCATCAGTGTAGGGCGGGAGGCCTCCTACGAGCAGTACTTC. Translated: CAISVGREASYEQYF.

CDR3 in amino acids: CASSRTVDSSGYTF. The CDR3 DNA sequence: TGCGCCAGCAGCCGGACCGTCGACAGTTCTGGCTACACCTTC. J is TRBJ1-2 and V is TRBV5-1; perhaps TRBD1 as D (5 bases). The germline CDR1 and CDR2 sequences are SGHRS and YFSETQ. With 4 bases removed from V and 7 bases from J, the gap between germline ends came to 17 bases. The CDR3 runs to 14 residues.